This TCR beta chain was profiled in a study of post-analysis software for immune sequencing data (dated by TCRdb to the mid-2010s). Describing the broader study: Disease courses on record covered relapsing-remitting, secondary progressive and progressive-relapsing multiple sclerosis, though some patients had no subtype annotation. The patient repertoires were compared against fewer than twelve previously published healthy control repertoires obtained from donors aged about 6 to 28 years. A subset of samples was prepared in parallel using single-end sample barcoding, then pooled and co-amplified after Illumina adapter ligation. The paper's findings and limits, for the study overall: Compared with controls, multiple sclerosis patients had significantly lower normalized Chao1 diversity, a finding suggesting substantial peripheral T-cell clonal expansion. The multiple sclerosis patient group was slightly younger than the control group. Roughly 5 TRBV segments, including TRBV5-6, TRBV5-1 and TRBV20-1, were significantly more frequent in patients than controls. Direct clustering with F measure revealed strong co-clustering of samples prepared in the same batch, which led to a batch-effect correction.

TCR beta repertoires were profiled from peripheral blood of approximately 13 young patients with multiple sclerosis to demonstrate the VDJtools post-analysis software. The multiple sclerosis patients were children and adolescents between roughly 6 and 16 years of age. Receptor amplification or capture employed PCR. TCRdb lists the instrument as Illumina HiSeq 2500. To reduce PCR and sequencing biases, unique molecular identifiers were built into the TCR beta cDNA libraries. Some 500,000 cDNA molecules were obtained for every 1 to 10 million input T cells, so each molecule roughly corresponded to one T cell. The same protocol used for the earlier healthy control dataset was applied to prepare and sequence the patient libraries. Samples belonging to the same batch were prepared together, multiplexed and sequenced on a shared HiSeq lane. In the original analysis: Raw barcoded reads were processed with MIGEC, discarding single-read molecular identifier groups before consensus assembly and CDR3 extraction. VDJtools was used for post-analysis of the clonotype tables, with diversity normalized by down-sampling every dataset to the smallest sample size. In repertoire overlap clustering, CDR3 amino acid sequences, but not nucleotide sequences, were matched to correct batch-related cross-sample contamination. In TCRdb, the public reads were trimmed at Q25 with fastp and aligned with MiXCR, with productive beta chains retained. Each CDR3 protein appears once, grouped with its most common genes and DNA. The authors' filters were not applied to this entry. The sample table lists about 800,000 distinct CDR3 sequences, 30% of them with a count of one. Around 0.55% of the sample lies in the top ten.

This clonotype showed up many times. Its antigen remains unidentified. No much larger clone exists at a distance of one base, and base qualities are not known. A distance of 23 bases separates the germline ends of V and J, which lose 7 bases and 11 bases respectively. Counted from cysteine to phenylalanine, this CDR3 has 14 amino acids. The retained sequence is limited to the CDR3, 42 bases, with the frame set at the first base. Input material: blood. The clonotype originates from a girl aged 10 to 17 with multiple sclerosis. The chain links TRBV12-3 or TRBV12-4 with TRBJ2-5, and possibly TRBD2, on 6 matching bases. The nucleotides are TGTGCCAGCAAGCCCGAGGGACTCAATGTGGAGCAGTACTTC. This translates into CASKPEGLNVEQYF.